This T cell receptor (beta chain) was captured by sequencing in a study of PD-1 blockade in mismatch repair-deficient tumors. Study-level points and caveats: After pembrolizumab, tumor-resident clones rose rapidly, then generally contracted before radiologic responses.

TCRs were sequenced from three patients responding to pembrolizumab. Losses at the gene ends were 8 bases for V and 2 bases for J; bases not matched to a gene: 6. The CDR3 spans 13 residues. Looked up from germline, CDR1 is MDHEN and CDR2 is SYDVKM. Assay used: immunoSEQ multiplex PCR; TCRdb lists only in-frame clones, some missing. The sample lists 60,000 to 70,000 clones, more than 70% seen once, with 11% to 15% in the top ten. Note on this clone: The antigen is undetermined.

The chain uses TRBV28 and TRBJ2-7; 7 nucleotides line up with TRBD2. This clonotype was obtained from an adult with mismatch repair-deficient cancer. The sequencing here drew on peripheral blood, taken 52 weeks after starting pembrolizumab. The DNA of the CDR3 is TGTGCCAGCGTACTCGGGGGGACCTACGAGCAGTACTTC. This gives the protein CASVLGGTYEQYF. The whole variable domain, filled in from reference TRBV28 and TRBJ2-7, reads DVKVTQSSRYLVKRTGEKVFLECVQDMDHENMFWYRQDPGLGLRLIYFSYDVKMKEKGDIPEGYSVSREKKERFSLILESASTNQTSMYLCASVLGGTYEQYFGPGTRLTVT.